This record looks at one TCR beta chain sequence and its context. The data belong to a study of control samples from healthy donors and cancer patients. Germline CDR1 and CDR2: SGHAT and FQDESV (reference sequence). The CDR3 has 15 residues. V was trimmed by 2 bases and J by 3 bases, leaving 13 bases between them. Assay: immunoSEQ multiplex PCR; the TCRdb copy retains only in-frame clones and omits some. The sample holds more than 110,000 clones, over 85% seen once. The TCR originated in a man aged 25 to 40 in good health. The rearrangement uses TRBV11-1 and TRBJ1-1, with D unresolved. The source material was blood. CDR3 sequence: CASSLRPGLDTEAFF. In DNA form, the CDR3 reads TGTGCCAGCAGCTTACGTCCGGGGTTGGACACTGAAGCTTTCTTT.